This note documents a single T cell receptor beta chain sequence. The sample originates from a study of blood T cell repertoires in COVID-19. Trimming left V 6 bases short and J 4 bases short, with 10 bases between. Germline V gene lookup returns CDR1 MNHEY and CDR2 SVGAGI. The CDR3 length is 13 residues. Data came from immunoSEQ multiplex PCR; TCRdb stores just in-frame clones and leaves some out. The repertoire includes around 99,000 clones, 75% to 95% of them detected once, and more than 0.9% sits in the top ten. J is TRBJ2-1 and V is TRBV6-5; possible D gene TRBD2, 5 bases. The sequenced sample was peripheral blood. The TCR originated in a woman younger than 45 with acute or convalescent COVID-19. CDR3 DNA: TGTGCCAGCAGCGGGGAGAGGTACAATGAGCAGTTCTTC. Its translation is CASSGERYNEQFF.